The 30 T cell receptor beta chains below come from one sample, sequenced in a study of PD-L1 blockade in urothelial cancer. Specified time point: peripheral blood 6 weeks after treatment start. Only in-frame clones appear in the TCRdb table, and some are missing; sequencing was by immunoSEQ multiplex PCR. The table records 35,000 to 45,000 clones, about four fifths of them present only once. The material was PBMCs, obtained around atezolizumab (anti-PD-L1) treatment. All receptors derive from a man aged 60 to 69 with urothelial cancer.

The chain recombines TRBV2 with TRBJ2-5; D gene ambiguous. This CDR3 comprises 14 residues. Trimming stripped 2 bases from V and 4 bases from J, with 11 bases between. Germline-derived CDR1 and CDR2 are SNHLY and FYNNEI. The CDR3, as DNA: TGTGCCAGCAGTGAATGGCCGGGTAGAGAGACCCAGTACTTC. The encoded protein is CASSEWPGRETQYF. The complete variable domain, with remaining parts taken from reference TRBV2 and TRBJ2-5, reads EPEVTQTPSHQVTQMGQEVILRCVPISNHLYFYWYRQILGQKVEFLVSFYNNEISEKSEIFDDQFSVERPDGSNFTLKIRSTKLEDSAMYFCASSEWPGRETQYFGPGTRLLVL.

This chain's CDR3 is CASSPRQGSYEQYF. DNA for the CDR3: TGCGCCAGCAGCCCCCGGCAGGGGTCCTACGAGCAGTACTTC. This sequence joins TRBV5-1 and TRBJ2-7; D is perhaps TRBD1 (6 bases). The CDR3 totals 14 residues. Germline assignment: CDR1 SGHRS and CDR2 YFSETQ. V was pared by 4 bases and J by 1 base, with 12 bases between. The entire variable domain, with the rest obtained from reference TRBV5-1 and TRBJ2-7, is as follows: KAGVTQTPRYLIKTRGQQVTLSCSPISGHRSVSWYQQTPGQGLQFLFEYFSETQRNKGNFPGRFSGRQFSNSRSEMNVSTLELGDSALYLCASSPRQGSYEQYFGPGTRLTVT.

This clone occurred a few times. The chain joins TRBV18 to TRBJ2-2, with D unclear. The ends were cut back, 0 bases at V and 1 base at J, with 6 bases in the middle. This CDR3 spans 15 amino acids. Germline V gene lookup returns CDR1 KGHSH and CDR2 LQKENI. CDR3 amino acids: CASSPPSGNTGELFF. DNA for the CDR3: TGTGCCAGCTCACCACCTTCGGGGAACACCGGGGAGCTGTTTTTT.

This chain links TRBV28 with TRBJ2-5; D might be TRBD1 (5 bases). The CDR3 sequence is 14 residues long. Germline V gene lookup returns CDR1 MDHEN and CDR2 SYDVKM. The V end was cut by 6 bases, the J end by 1 base, with 12 bases between. The CDR3 DNA is TGTGCCAGCAGCCCGCAGGGCCTCCAAGAGACCCAGTACTTC. It encodes CASSPQGLQETQYF.

The table lists this clone with a few counts. The chain uses TRBV16 and TRBJ2-7, with D possibly matching TRBD2 (6 bases). There are 13 residues in the CDR3. V was pared by 5 bases and J by 0 bases, with 8 bases between. Germline CDR1 KGHSY, CDR2 FQNENV. CDR3 residues: CASSWDSSYEQYF. CDR3 DNA: TGTGCCAGCAGCTGGGACTCCTCCTACGAGCAGTACTTC.

The chain uses TRBV7-9 and TRBJ2-6; a weak D match, TRBD1 (6 bases). CDR3 size: 16 residues. Trimming took off 3 bases at V and 4 bases at J, with 13 bases between the two ends. Germline-derived CDR1 and CDR2 are SEHNR and FQNEAQ (reference sequence). The CDR3 loop is CASSFQQGAGANVLTF. CDR3 bases: TGTGCCAGCAGCTTCCAACAGGGTGCGGGGGCCAACGTCCTGACTTTC. Full variable domain (outside the CDR3, taken from reference TRBV7-9 and TRBJ2-6): DTGVSQNPRHKITKRGQNVTFRCDPISEHNRLYWYRQTLGQGPEFLTYFQNEAQLEKSRLLSDRFSAERPKGSFSTLEIQRTEQGDSAMYLCASSFQQGAGANVLTFGAGSRLTVL.

This chain links TRBV15 with TRBJ2-1; TRBD2 matches at 13 bases. The CDR3 runs to 15 residues. In germline, CDR1 is LNHNV, CDR2 YYDKDF (reference sequence). The ends lost 3 bases at V and 15 bases at J; junction bases unmatched: 11. CDR3 amino acids: CATSSPRLAGGSGFF. In nucleotides, the CDR3 is TGTGCCACCAGCAGTCCTAGACTAGCGGGGGGCTCTGGGTTCTTC.

This clone turned up a few times. The V gene is TRBV6-5, the J gene TRBJ1-3; weak D call: TRBD1 (6 bases). V gave up 0 bases and J gave up 1 base, with 10 bases separating them. Germline-derived CDR1 and CDR2 are MNHEY and SVGAGI. CDR3 length: 16 amino acids. The CDR3 loop is CASSYSTGRSGNTIYF. CDR3 in DNA: TGTGCCAGCAGTTACTCGACAGGCCGTTCTGGAAACACCATATATTTT.

The rearrangement uses TRBV7-3 and TRBJ2-3, with D possibly TRBD2 on 6 matching bases. Deletions cut 3 bases from V and 0 bases from J, with 10 bases between. The CDR3 length is 15 residues. Germline V gene data show CDR1 as SGHTA and CDR2 as FQGTGA. In nucleotides, the CDR3 is TGTGCCAGCAGCTTCACGGGGACTAGCACAGATACGCAGTATTTT. Residues: CASSFTGTSTDTQYF.

The V gene is TRBV10-3, the J gene TRBJ2-7; 8 bases are a match to TRBD1. CDR3 length: 14 amino acids. Germline CDR1 and CDR2: ENHRY and SYGVKD. Germline trimming cut 6 bases from V and 5 bases from J; bases unmatched to any gene: 9. In nucleotides, the CDR3 is TGTGCCATCAGGGGGACAGGTAAGACCGACGAGCAGTACTTC. Translating gives CAIRGTGKTDEQYF.

CDR3 coding DNA: TGTGCCAGCAGCTTACTTAGCAATCAGCCCCAGCATTTT. Protein product: CASSLLSNQPQHF. The chain combines TRBV7-2 with TRBJ1-5, with D uncertain. Germline loops: CDR1 SGHTA, CDR2 FQGNSA. The CDR3 totals 13 residues. V lost 2 bases to trimming and J lost 0 bases, with 2 bases between them.

The V gene is TRBV9, the J gene TRBJ1-2; TRBD1 matches 7 bases. The ends lost 1 base at V and 6 bases at J; junction bases unmatched: 6. Germline V CDR1 and CDR2: SGDLS, YYNGEE. The CDR3 totals 14 residues. The CDR3: CASSVFGQAHGYTF. The DNA for the CDR3 is TGTGCCAGCAGCGTATTCGGACAGGCTCATGGCTACACCTTC.

The rearrangement uses TRBV7-9 and TRBJ1-6, with D maybe TRBD1 (6 bases). This CDR3 is 15 amino acids long. V was clipped by 5 bases and J by 5 bases, with 13 bases between them. CDR1 is SEHNR and CDR2 is FQNEAQ in the germline V gene (reference sequence). The DNA for the CDR3 is TGTGCCAGCAGCACCGGGGACACTGATAATTCACCCCTCCACTTT. As protein: CASSTGDTDNSPLHF.

The count of this clone is one. This chain connects TRBV6-6 to TRBJ1-5; D is possibly TRBD1 (6 bases). CDR3 length equals 13 residues. V was trimmed by 5 bases and J by 5 bases, leaving 10 bases between them. Germline CDR1 is MNHNY and CDR2 is SVGAGI (reference sequence). This CDR3 reads CASSRGGYQPQHF. The CDR3 nucleotides read TGTGCCAGCAGTAGAGGGGGATATCAGCCCCAGCATTTT.

The genes are TRBV9 and TRBJ2-2; TRBD2 is a possible D gene (6 bases). The length of the CDR3 is 18 residues. Germline lookup yields CDR1 SGDLS and CDR2 YYNGEE. The V gene lost 3 bases and the J gene lost 2 bases, with 20 bases spanning the gap. For the CDR3, the DNA is TGTGCCAGCAGCGCCAAAACGGGGCGGGGATCCAACACCGGGGAGCTGTTTTTT. Residues: CASSAKTGRGSNTGELFF.

The rearrangement links TRBV7-9 to TRBJ1-1; no clear D. This CDR3 has 12 amino acids. Germline CDR1 is SEHNR and CDR2 is FQNEAQ (reference sequence). V was trimmed by 2 bases and J by 7 bases, leaving 8 bases between them. The CDR3: CASSLTSNEAFF. The DNA for the CDR3 is TGTGCCAGCAGCTTAACATCCAATGAAGCTTTCTTT.

V usage is TRBV6-5 and J usage is TRBJ2-6; 7 bases agree with TRBD1. The V gene's germline CDR1 is MNHEY and CDR2 SVGAGI. V gave up 4 bases and J gave up 0 bases; unmatched junction bases: 0. This CDR3 is 15 amino acids long. The CDR3 nucleotides are TGTGCCAGCAGTTCAGGGGGCTCTGGGGCCAACGTCCTGACTTTC. Its protein is CASSSGGSGANVLTF.

The chain is built from TRBV25-1 and TRBJ1-2; D perhaps matches TRBD1 (5 bases). CDR3 size: 13 residues. CDR1 and CDR2 (germline): MGHDK, SYGVNS. V lost 4 bases and J 2 bases, leaving 8 bases between the germline ends. The CDR3 reads CASSADTNYGYTF. For the CDR3, the DNA is TGTGCCAGCAGTGCGGACACCAACTATGGCTACACCTTC.

The chain couples TRBV7-2 to TRBJ1-2; D is perhaps TRBD1 (5 bases). The CDR3 length is 14 residues. The germline V gene encodes CDR1 SGHTA and CDR2 FQGNSA. V was shortened by 0 bases and J by 8 bases, with 13 bases between the two germline ends. In DNA form, the CDR3 reads TGTGCCAGCAGCTTAGCTGGGGCCACCGGGGGCTACACCTTC. The encoded protein is CASSLAGATGGYTF.

This clone was detected once. This chain uses TRBV14 with TRBJ2-5, with D possibly being TRBD1 (5 bases). Germline V gene data show CDR1 as SGHDN and CDR2 as FVKESK. The V gene lost 4 bases and the J gene lost 3 bases, with 15 bases spanning the gap. CDR3 length equals 15 residues. Here the CDR3 reads CASSLLPDSKETQYF. CDR3 bases: TGTGCCAGCAGCCTTCTCCCCGACAGTAAAGAGACCCAGTACTTC.

This clone appeared a few times. CDR3: CASSVDRANEQFF. CDR3 coding DNA: TGCGCCAGCAGCGTGGACAGGGCCAATGAGCAGTTCTTC. The chain couples TRBV4-1 to TRBJ2-1; 8 positions agree with TRBD1. This CDR3 has 13 amino acids. The germline CDR1 and CDR2 sequences are MGHRA and YSYEKL. V gave up 5 bases and J gave up 6 bases; unmatched junction bases: 3.

This clone was counted only a few times. The rearrangement links TRBV19 to TRBJ1-2, with 12 bases aligning to TRBD1. Germline trimming cut 4 bases from V and 5 bases from J; bases unmatched to any gene: 5. Germline assignment: CDR1 LNHDA and CDR2 SQIVND (reference sequence). The CDR3 loop spans 15 amino acids. The CDR3 is CASSRGDRGLYGYTF. In nucleotides, the CDR3 is TGTGCCAGTAGTAGGGGGGACAGGGGGCTGTATGGCTACACCTTC.

V is TRBV19 and J is TRBJ1-1; TRBD1 aligns across 7 bases. The V and J ends lost 6 bases and 5 bases, in that order; junction bases with no gene match: 12. Germline CDR1 reads LNHDA; CDR2 reads SQIVND (reference sequence). CDR3 length equals 15 residues. The CDR3 here is CASRNTGDGLTEAFF. DNA for the CDR3: TGTGCCAGTAGGAACACAGGGGACGGGTTGACTGAAGCTTTCTTT.

V is TRBV18 and J is TRBJ2-7; TRBD2 is a possible D gene (6 bases). The CDR3 length is 15 residues. V was trimmed by 3 bases and J by 1 base, leaving 13 bases between them. Germline CDR1 and CDR2: KGHSH and LQKENI. The CDR3 loop reads CASSPDGGRSYEQYF. DNA of the CDR3: TGTGCCAGCTCACCGGATGGAGGGAGGTCCTACGAGCAGTACTTC.

The chain combines TRBV18 with TRBJ2-2, with D unresolved. V lost 3 bases and J 2 bases, leaving 13 bases between the germline ends. The germline V gene has CDR1 KGHSH and CDR2 LQKENI. The CDR3 is 16 amino acids. CDR3 sequence: CASSPELAPNTGELFF. CDR3 nucleotides: TGTGCCAGCTCACCTGAGCTTGCGCCAAACACCGGGGAGCTGTTTTTT.

The gene calls are TRBV28 and TRBJ2-5; maybe TRBD2 (5 bases). This CDR3 comprises 15 residues. Germline CDR1 reads MDHEN; CDR2 reads SYDVKM. V was cut by 1 base and J by 5 bases, with 14 bases left in between. The DNA for the CDR3 is TGTGCCAGCAGTTTATCCGCGGATAGCGAGGAGACCCAGTACTTC. Encoded protein: CASSLSADSEETQYF.

The V call is TRBV5-1, the J call TRBJ1-2; 11 bases are a match to TRBD1. V dropped 0 bases and J dropped 8; count of bases not matched to a gene: 6. Germline V gene data show CDR1 as SGHRS and CDR2 as YFSETQ. This CDR3 has 15 amino acids. The CDR3 here is CASSLADRGLKGYTF. The CDR3 DNA reads as TGCGCCAGCAGCTTGGCGGACAGGGGGCTAAAGGGCTACACCTTC. Variable domain in full (rest from reference TRBV5-1 and TRBJ1-2): KAGVTQTPRYLIKTRGQQVTLSCSPISGHRSVSWYQQTPGQGLQFLFEYFSETQRNKGNFPGRFSGRQFSNSRSEMNVSTLELGDSALYLCASSLADRGLKGYTFGSGTRLTVV.

The chain recombines TRBV19 with TRBJ1-2; TRBD1 matches 10 bases. There are 15 residues in the CDR3. With 6 bases clipped from V and 4 bases from J, the junction kept 8 bases outside the gene matches. Germline CDR1 is LNHDA and CDR2 is SQIVND (reference sequence). The CDR3 region has the DNA TGTGCCAGTAGCCTCCGGGACAGGGGTGGCTATGGCTACACCTTC. This translates into CASSLRDRGGYGYTF.

The rearrangement links TRBV25-1 to TRBJ2-5, with D possibly TRBD1 on 5 matching bases. Per germline, CDR1 MGHDK and CDR2 SYGVNS. The CDR3 sequence is 16 residues long. With 4 bases removed from V and 5 bases from J, the gap between germline ends came to 20 bases. This chain's CDR3 is CASSGTGNIQWETQYF. In DNA form, the CDR3 reads TGTGCCAGCAGTGGAACAGGAAATATTCAGTGGGAGACCCAGTACTTC.

This chain connects TRBV7-9 to TRBJ2-5; 13 bases fit TRBD2. This CDR3 spans 18 amino acids. Unmatched junction bases numbered 9, after V lost 5 bases and J lost 0 bases. CDR1 and CDR2 (germline): SEHNR, FQNEAQ (reference sequence). DNA of the CDR3: TGTGCCAGCAGCCCACGACTAGCGGGGGGAACTTACCAAGAGACCCAGTACTTC. Protein: CASSPRLAGGTYQETQYF.